The 22 T cell receptor beta chains below all came from one sample that was sequenced in a study of blood T cell repertoires in COVID-19. Profiling relied on immunoSEQ multiplex PCR, and the TCRdb table lists in-frame clones only, not all of them. The data show roughly 45,000 clones, with 80% to 90% seen just once and just under 8.5% held by the top ten. Input material: peripheral blood. These receptors originate from a man in his 60s with active COVID-19.

The chain employs TRBV7-8 and TRBJ2-1; 7 bases fit TRBD1. The CDR3 covers 13 residues. Germline values: CDR1 SGHVS, CDR2 FQNEAQ. With V trimmed by 2 bases and J by 10 bases, 5 bases remained unmatched. The CDR3 nucleotides are TGTGCCAGCAGCTTATCACAGGGGCGGGAGCAGTTCTTC. Translating gives CASSLSQGREQFF.

The chain employs TRBV5-4 and TRBJ1-2, with D possibly matching TRBD1 (5 bases). Germline-derived CDR1 and CDR2 are SGHNT and YYREEE (reference sequence). V lost 0 bases, J lost 8 bases, and 11 bases lay in between. The CDR3 totals 13 residues. The CDR3 here is CASSLGQGGGYTF. For the CDR3, the DNA is TGTGCCAGCAGCTTGGGTCAGGGTGGAGGCTACACCTTC.

V is TRBV4-1 and J is TRBJ2-7, with D uncertain. The CDR3 is 17 amino acids. Germline CDR1 MGHRA, CDR2 YSYEKL. Trimming cost V 0 bases and J 0 bases, with 15 bases left between them. The CDR3 DNA is TGCGCCAGCAGCCAAGATGGCGGTGCCAGAAGCTCCTACGAGCAGTACTTC. Its translation: CASSQDGGARSSYEQYF.

The chain couples TRBV7-9 to TRBJ1-1; D unclear. Per germline, CDR1 SEHNR and CDR2 FQNEAQ (reference sequence). Trimming stripped 1 base from V and 1 base from J, with 10 bases between. The CDR3 consists of 15 residues. The CDR3 bases are TGTGCCAGCAGCTTAGGGGTTACAGAGAACACTGAAGCTTTCTTT. This sequence encodes CASSLGVTENTEAFF.

The chain has TRBV9 and TRBJ1-1; TRBD1 agrees at 9 bases. The length of the CDR3 is 14 residues. With V trimmed by 2 bases and J by 7 bases, 6 bases remained unmatched. The germline CDR1 and CDR2 sequences are SGDLS and YYNGEE. The CDR3 sequence is CASSVGTGLLEAFF. The CDR3 nucleotides read TGTGCCAGCAGCGTTGGGACAGGGCTACTTGAAGCTTTCTTT. The variable domain in full, completed from reference TRBV9 and TRBJ1-1, reads DSGVTQTPKHLITATGQRVTLRCSPRSGDLSVYWYQQSLDQGLQFLIQYYNGEERAKGNILERFSAQQFPDLHSELNLSSLELGDSALYFCASSVGTGLLEAFFGQGTRLTVV.

In DNA, the CDR3 is TGTGCCAGCAGCCAACTAACCGCGGGGGGGGAAGAGACCCAGTACTTC. Translating gives CASSQLTAGGEETQYF. The rearrangement uses TRBV14 and TRBJ2-5; 9 positions agree with TRBD2. This CDR3 contains 16 residues. The V gene end was trimmed by 2 bases and the J gene end by 3 bases; junction bases not matched to a gene: 7. Germline-derived CDR1 and CDR2 are SGHDN and FVKESK. The full variable domain, with the rest looked up from reference TRBV14 and TRBJ2-5, is EAGVTQFPSHSVIEKGQTVTLRCDPISGHDNLYWYRRVMGKEIKFLLHFVKESKQDESGMPNNRFLAERTGGTYSTLKVQPAELEDSGVYFCASSQLTAGGEETQYFGPGTRLLVL.

The CDR3 protein is CASSAEEVGYNSPLHF. The CDR3 region has the DNA TGTGCCAGCAGTGCCGAGGAGGTGGGATATAATTCACCCCTCCACTTT. The V gene is TRBV2, the J gene TRBJ1-6; D unclear. CDR1 is SNHLY and CDR2 is FYNNEI in the germline V gene. The CDR3 loop spans 16 amino acids. The V gene lost 4 bases and the J gene lost 4 bases, with 14 bases spanning the gap.

The chain joins TRBV4-1 to TRBJ2-7; the match to TRBD1 covers 7 bases. This CDR3 spans 16 amino acids. Germline trimming cut 0 bases from V and 4 bases from J; bases unmatched to any gene: 9. Germline V gives CDR1 MGHRA, CDR2 YSYEKL. Written as DNA, the CDR3 is TGCGCCAGCAGCCAAGAACACACCGGGACAGCTTACGAGCAGTACTTC. Its protein product is CASSQEHTGTAYEQYF.

The chain recombines TRBV3-1 (or the pseudogene TRBV3-2) with TRBJ1-2; D gene ambiguous. Germline CDR1 and CDR2: LGHDT and YNNKEL (reference sequence). V lost 1 base, J lost 3 bases, and 6 bases lay in between. The CDR3 is 13 amino acids. The CDR3 loop reads CASSQVIDYGYTF. CDR3 DNA sequence: TGTGCCAGCAGCCAAGTTATTGACTATGGCTACACCTTC.

The V call is TRBV11-2, the J call TRBJ2-7, with TRBD2 as a possible D gene (6 bases). V was shortened by 5 bases and J by 2 bases, with 13 bases between the two germline ends. There are 14 residues in the CDR3. The germline V gene encodes CDR1 SGHAT and CDR2 FQNNGV. CDR3 residues: CASSRTGGTYEQYF. The CDR3 DNA reads TGTGCCAGCAGCCGGACCGGGGGAACCTACGAGCAGTACTTC.

This chain joins TRBV27 and TRBJ2-7, with D perhaps matching TRBD1 (5 bases). The ends were cut back, 3 bases at V and 4 bases at J, with 10 bases in the middle. The CDR3 totals 13 residues. Germline V gene lookup returns CDR1 MNHEY and CDR2 SMNVEV (reference sequence). The CDR3 loop is CASSFGREYEQYF. DNA of the CDR3: TGTGCCAGCAGTTTTGGCAGGGAATACGAGCAGTACTTC.

CDR3 protein: CASSLLNSNQPQHF. CDR3 coding DNA: TGTGCCAGCAGCCTGCTAAATAGCAATCAGCCCCAGCATTTT. The V call is TRBV5-6, the J call TRBJ1-5, with D unresolved. The CDR3 covers 14 residues. The V gene lost 4 bases and the J gene lost 0 bases, with 8 bases spanning the gap. Per the germline V gene, CDR1 is SGHDT and CDR2 is YYEEEE.

V gene TRBV10-3 combines with J gene TRBJ1-5; 11 bases map to TRBD1. V shed 6 bases and J 8 bases; nucleotides not matched to a gene: 3. Germline V gene sequence: CDR1 ENHRY, CDR2 SYGVKD. The CDR3 has 13 residues. The CDR3 region is CAISGTGGEPQHF. DNA for the CDR3: TGTGCCATCAGCGGGACAGGGGGAGAGCCCCAGCATTTT.

This sequence joins TRBV3-1 (or the pseudogene TRBV3-2) and TRBJ2-2, with D unresolved. Between the trimmed V and J ends, which lost 5 bases and 5 bases, there was a span of 9 bases. The CDR3 spans 13 residues. CDR1 and CDR2 from the germline V gene are LGHDT and YNNKEL (reference sequence). The CDR3 loop is CASSYRSTGELFF. In DNA, the CDR3 is TGTGCCAGCAGCTATAGGAGTACCGGGGAGCTGTTTTTT.

The chain joins TRBV27 to TRBJ2-1, with D hard to call. V gave up 3 bases and J gave up 5 bases, with 14 bases separating them. The CDR3 totals 15 residues. Germline CDR1 reads MNHEY; CDR2 reads SMNVEV (reference sequence). The CDR3 protein is CASSFRVAIDNEQFF. CDR3 coding DNA: TGTGCCAGCAGTTTCAGAGTAGCTATCGACAATGAGCAGTTCTTC.

The chain is built from TRBV2 and TRBJ2-3; TRBD1 aligns across 8 bases. This CDR3 is 14 amino acids long. The germline V gene has CDR1 SNHLY and CDR2 FYNNEI. V shed 7 bases and J 2 bases; nucleotides not matched to a gene: 5. The CDR3 protein is CASTPGQDTDTQYF. The CDR3 bases are TGTGCCAGCACTCCGGGACAGGACACAGATACGCAGTATTTT.

The chain employs TRBV18 and TRBJ2-3; 11 nucleotides agree with TRBD1. J was trimmed by 3 bases and V by 3 bases; bases with no gene match: 2. The CDR3 extends over 15 amino acids. In germline, CDR1 is KGHSH, CDR2 LQKENI. CDR3: CASSPGQGATDTQYF. The CDR3 DNA is TGTGCCAGCTCACCTGGACAGGGGGCGACAGATACGCAGTATTTT.

This rearrangement joins TRBV28 to TRBJ2-1; tentatively, D is TRBD2 (6 bases). Germline V lookup: CDR1 MDHEN, CDR2 SYDVKM. V lost 6 bases to trimming and J lost 1 base, with 13 bases between them. CDR3 size: 15 residues. CDR3 DNA sequence: TGTGCCAGCAGGAATCTAGCGAGGTCCTACAATGAGCAGTTCTTC. It encodes CASRNLARSYNEQFF.

This clone was detected once. This chain joins TRBV27 and TRBJ2-5, with D perhaps TRBD1 (5 bases). V shed 6 bases and J shed 3 bases, with 11 bases lying between them. The CDR3 spans 13 residues. Germline V CDR1 and CDR2: MNHEY, SMNVEV (reference sequence). The CDR3 loop is CASRQQAKETQYF. The CDR3 coding sequence is TGTGCCAGCAGACAACAGGCAAAAGAGACCCAGTACTTC.

In its sample, this clone was seen once. This chain uses TRBV2 with TRBJ1-2; D gene unclear. The germline gives CDR1 SNHLY, CDR2 FYNNEI. Trimming left V 3 bases short and J 5 bases short, with 7 bases between. The CDR3 has 12 amino acids. This CDR3 is CASSETGYGYTF. The DNA for the CDR3 is TGTGCCAGCAGTGAGACGGGGTATGGCTACACCTTC.

The chain employs TRBV21-1 and TRBJ1-5; no check of the table's D call, TRBD1, against the DNA was made. TRBV21-1 is listed as a pseudogene. This CDR3 comprises 14 residues. The CDR3 DNA reads TGTGCCAGCAGCAACCAGGGGACGCTTCAGCCCCAGCATTTT. This translates into CASSNQGTLQPQHF.

V gene TRBV6-5 combines with J gene TRBJ2-7; 7 bases fit TRBD2. V lost 6 bases and J lost 6; bases outside the gene matches: 11. Germline lookup yields CDR1 MNHEY and CDR2 SVGAGI. This CDR3 spans 14 amino acids. In DNA form, the CDR3 reads TGTGCCAGCAGCCCCCGGCTAGCGGCCAGCGAGCAGTACTTC. Translated, it gives CASSPRLAASEQYF.